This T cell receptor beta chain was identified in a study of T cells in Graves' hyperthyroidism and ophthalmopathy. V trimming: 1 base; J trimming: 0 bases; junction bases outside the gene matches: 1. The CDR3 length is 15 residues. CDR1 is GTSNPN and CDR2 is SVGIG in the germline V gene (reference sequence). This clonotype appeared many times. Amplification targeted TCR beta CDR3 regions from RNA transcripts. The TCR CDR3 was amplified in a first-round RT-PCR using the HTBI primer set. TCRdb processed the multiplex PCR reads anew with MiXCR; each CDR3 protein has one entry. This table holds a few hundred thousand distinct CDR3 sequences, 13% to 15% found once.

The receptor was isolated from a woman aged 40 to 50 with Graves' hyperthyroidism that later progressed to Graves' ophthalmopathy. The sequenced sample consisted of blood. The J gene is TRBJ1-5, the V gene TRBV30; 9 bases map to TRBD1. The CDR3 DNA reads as TGTGCCTGGAGTGGGACAGGGGATAGCAATCAGCCCCAGCATTTT. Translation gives CAWSGTGDSNQPQHF. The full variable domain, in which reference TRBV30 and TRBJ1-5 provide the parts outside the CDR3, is SQTIHQWPATLVQPVGSPLSLECTVEGTSNPNLYWYRQAAGRGLQLLFYSVGIGQISSEVPQNLSASRPQDRQFILSSKKLLLSDSGFYLCAWSGTGDSNQPQHFGDGTRLSIL.